What follows are 23 T cell receptor beta chains derived from one specimen sequenced in a study of cytomegalovirus exposure and HLA in healthy donors. The protocol was immunoSEQ multiplex PCR, while the TCRdb copy is restricted to in-frame clones and leaves out a portion. The table includes about 120,000 clones, roughly 90% detected once. The source material was PBMCs. Receptor source: a woman between 18 and 29 years old in good health and CMV-seropositive.

The CDR3 loop reads CASSLDRGYEQYF. Written as DNA, the CDR3 is TGTGCCAGCAGCTTAGACAGGGGCTACGAGCAGTACTTC. V and J are TRBV7-9 and TRBJ2-7; 7 bases are a match to TRBD1. V was pared by 1 base and J by 3 bases, with 0 bases of the junction left unmatched. The CDR3 contains 13 residues. Germline CDR1 and CDR2: SEHNR and FQNEAQ (reference sequence).

This clone was detected a few times. V is TRBV4-1 and J is TRBJ1-2; D gene uncertain. The CDR3 consists of 13 residues. The germline V and J ends were trimmed by 3 bases and 8 bases, with 13 bases remaining between them. CDR1 is MGHRA, CDR2 YSYEKL, per germline. Written as DNA, the CDR3 is TGCGCCAGCAGCCAGCAGGACTGGTGGGGCTACACCTTC. Protein: CASSQQDWWGYTF.

The chain uses TRBV19 and TRBJ2-2, with D unresolved. The CDR3 is made up of 15 amino acids. The V end lost 5 bases, the J end lost 5 bases, and 15 bases lay between the germline ends. The germline V gene has CDR1 LNHDA and CDR2 SQIVND (reference sequence). CDR3 coding DNA: TGTGCCAGTAGTCCCGCGGCCGGAGTTACCGGGGAGCTGTTTTTT. Its protein product is CASSPAAGVTGELFF.

Note on this clone: At the DNA level, this CDR3 is encoded by other sequences in the same sample as well. The chain carries TRBV7-9 and TRBJ1-2; TRBD1 might be the D (5 bases). The V gene lost 2 bases and the J gene lost 4 bases, with 8 bases spanning the gap. This CDR3 contains 13 residues. CDR1 is SEHNR and CDR2 is FQNEAQ in the germline V gene (reference sequence). CDR3: CASSLQGSYGYTF. The CDR3 bases are TGTGCCAGCAGCTTACAGGGAAGCTATGGCTACACCTTC.

This CDR3 reads CASSLVSGPTYNEQFF. CDR3 DNA sequence: TGTGCCAGCAGTTTAGTAAGCGGACCTACCTACAATGAGCAGTTCTTC. This chain joins TRBV28 and TRBJ2-1; a weak D match, TRBD2 (5 bases). Trimming took off 2 bases at V and 2 bases at J, with 13 bases between the two ends. CDR1 is MDHEN, CDR2 SYDVKM, per germline. This CDR3 region has 16 residues.

This clone was recorded once. J is TRBJ2-3 and V is TRBV7-2, with 8 nucleotides matching TRBD2. Germline CDR1 is SGHTA and CDR2 is FQGNSA. V shed 5 bases and J 4 bases; nucleotides not matched to a gene: 5. The CDR3 consists of 14 residues. The chain's CDR3 is CASSPGLAADTQYF. The CDR3 DNA sequence: TGTGCCAGCAGCCCAGGACTAGCTGCAGATACGCAGTATTTT.

V usage is TRBV4-1 and J usage is TRBJ2-7; TRBD1 matches at 8 bases. The CDR3 is 16 amino acids. V shed 2 bases and J 0 bases; nucleotides not matched to a gene: 6. The germline V gene has CDR1 MGHRA and CDR2 YSYEKL. CDR3 region: CASSQSTGTGSYEQYF. DNA for the CDR3: TGCGCCAGCAGCCAATCGACCGGGACAGGCTCCTACGAGCAGTACTTC.

The V gene is TRBV5-1, the J gene TRBJ1-2; no clear D. Per the germline V gene, CDR1 is SGHRS and CDR2 is YFSETQ. The V gene lost 7 bases and the J gene lost 3 bases, with 16 bases spanning the gap. The CDR3 sequence is 14 residues long. This CDR3 is CASGPGSWDYGYTF. In nucleotides, the CDR3 is TGCGCCAGCGGCCCCGGGAGTTGGGACTATGGCTACACCTTC.

The chain couples TRBV27 to TRBJ1-1, with 7 bases fitting TRBD1. V trimming: 5 bases; J trimming: 5 bases; junction bases outside the gene matches: 14. This CDR3 comprises 16 residues. Germline V CDR1 and CDR2: MNHEY, SMNVEV (reference sequence). CDR3 sequence reads: CASSLLSPTGRTEAFF. As DNA, the CDR3 is TGTGCCAGCAGTCTCCTATCCCCGACAGGGAGGACTGAAGCTTTCTTT.

The V gene is TRBV5-1, the J gene TRBJ2-7; D uncertain. The CDR3 is made up of 13 amino acids. Between the trimmed V and J ends, which lost 2 bases and 0 bases, there was a span of 6 bases. Germline assignment: CDR1 SGHRS and CDR2 YFSETQ. The CDR3 sequence is CASSFDISYEQYF. As DNA, the CDR3 is TGCGCCAGCAGCTTCGACATCTCCTACGAGCAGTACTTC. Filled out from reference TRBV5-1 and TRBJ2-7, the complete variable domain reads KAGVTQTPRYLIKTRGQQVTLSCSPISGHRSVSWYQQTPGQGLQFLFEYFSETQRNKGNFPGRFSGRQFSNSRSEMNVSTLELGDSALYLCASSFDISYEQYFGPGTRLTVT.

The chain links TRBV21-1 to TRBJ2-7; the D segment call TRBD1 is taken from the table without a DNA check. TRBV21-1 is recorded as a pseudogene. There are 14 residues in the CDR3. The CDR3 loop is CASSNVQVSYEQYF. CDR3 DNA sequence: TGTGCCAGCAGCAACGTACAGGTATCCTACGAGCAGTACTTC.

The chain is built from TRBV5-6 and TRBJ2-7, with 11 bases lining up with TRBD1. This CDR3 has 14 residues. Germline V gives CDR1 SGHDT, CDR2 YYEEEE. Trimming at V came to 3 bases and at J to 6 bases, leaving 5 bases not matched to a gene. The CDR3 sequence: CASSWTGTGGEQYF. CDR3 bases: TGTGCCAGCAGCTGGACCGGGACAGGGGGCGAGCAGTACTTC.

As DNA, the CDR3 is TGCGCCAGCAGCCTCCGGGACTACGTGTACAATGAGCAGTTCTTC. It encodes CASSLRDYVYNEQFF. V usage is TRBV5-1 and J usage is TRBJ2-1; 7 bases align to TRBD2. Trimming cost V 4 bases and J 4 bases; bases outside gene matches: 8. The CDR3 covers 15 residues. Germline V gene sequence: CDR1 SGHRS, CDR2 YFSETQ.

CDR3 sequence: CASSFLSGTPVDYGYTF. The CDR3 nucleotides are TGCGCCAGCAGCTTTTTAAGCGGGACCCCAGTGGACTATGGCTACACCTTC. The J gene is TRBJ1-2, the V gene TRBV5-1, with D possibly TRBD1 on 5 matching bases. Trimming stripped 2 bases from V and 3 bases from J, with 20 bases between. The CDR3 extends over 17 amino acids. Germline values: CDR1 SGHRS, CDR2 YFSETQ. The variable domain in full, completed from reference TRBV5-1 and TRBJ1-2, reads KAGVTQTPRYLIKTRGQQVTLSCSPISGHRSVSWYQQTPGQGLQFLFEYFSETQRNKGNFPGRFSGRQFSNSRSEMNVSTLELGDSALYLCASSFLSGTPVDYGYTFGSGTRLTVV.

This clone was picked up one time. The chain couples TRBV5-6 to TRBJ2-3; D not certain. CDR3 size: 14 residues. CDR1 is SGHDT, CDR2 YYEEEE, per germline. V lost 3 bases and J 1 base, leaving 9 bases between the germline ends. The chain's CDR3 is CASSSVARTDTQYF. In DNA form, the CDR3 reads TGTGCCAGCAGCTCCGTGGCCCGCACAGATACGCAGTATTTT.

The chain couples TRBV7-6 to TRBJ2-3; D is perhaps TRBD2 (5 bases). The CDR3 totals 15 residues. CDR1 SGHVS and CDR2 FNYEAQ come from the germline V gene. V gave up 1 base and J gave up 5 bases, with 13 bases separating them. The DNA of the CDR3 is TGTGCCAGCAGCTTAGGAGCCCCTAGCCAAGATACGCAGTATTTT. It encodes CASSLGAPSQDTQYF.

This chain links TRBV5-6 with TRBJ2-5, with 10 bases fitting TRBD1. CDR1 and CDR2 (germline): SGHDT, YYEEEE. CDR3 length: 16 residues. Losses at the gene ends were 2 bases for V and 5 bases for J; bases not matched to a gene: 9. CDR3 residues: CASSFPTGGLRETQYF. In DNA form, the CDR3 reads TGTGCCAGCAGCTTCCCGACAGGGGGCTTGAGGGAGACCCAGTACTTC. The variable domain in full, completed from reference TRBV5-6 and TRBJ2-5, reads DAGVTQSPTHLIKTRGQQVTLRCSPKSGHDTVSWYQQALGQGPQFIFQYYEEEERQRGNFPDRFSGHQFPNYSSELNVNALLLGDSALYLCASSFPTGGLRETQYFGPGTRLLVL.

The V and J genes are TRBV5-1 and TRBJ1-6, with D possibly being TRBD1 (6 bases). V lost 3 bases and J lost 3, with 19 bases in between. Looked up from germline, CDR1 is SGHRS and CDR2 is YFSETQ. The CDR3 runs 18 residues. This CDR3 reads CASSSKISTGDYNSPLHF. The CDR3 region has the DNA TGCGCCAGCAGCTCGAAGATCTCGACAGGAGACTATAATTCACCCCTCCACTTT. The full variable domain, with the rest looked up from reference TRBV5-1 and TRBJ1-6, is KAGVTQTPRYLIKTRGQQVTLSCSPISGHRSVSWYQQTPGQGLQFLFEYFSETQRNKGNFPGRFSGRQFSNSRSEMNVSTLELGDSALYLCASSSKISTGDYNSPLHFGNGTRLTVT.

This clone was counted once. The rearrangement uses TRBV10-3 and TRBJ1-5; no clear D. Germline values: CDR1 ENHRY, CDR2 SYGVKD. Trimming took off 4 bases at V and 1 base at J, with 8 bases between the two ends. CDR3 length: 14 amino acids. DNA for the CDR3: TGTGCCATCAGTGGTGCGGGGAGCAATCAGCCCCAGCATTTT. This encodes CAISGAGSNQPQHF.

As to this clone: Other DNA sequences of this sample code for an identical CDR3. The rearrangement joins TRBV2 to TRBJ1-2; D unresolved. The CDR3 sequence is 12 residues long. Trimming shortened V by 6 bases and J by 5 bases, and 10 bases separated the two germline ends. CDR1 is SNHLY and CDR2 is FYNNEI in the germline V gene. CDR3 protein: CASSAPGYGYTF. In DNA, the CDR3 is TGTGCCAGCAGCGCCCCGGGTTATGGCTACACCTTC.

The CDR3 is CASSLVGIRGTGEQFF. In DNA form, the CDR3 reads TGTGCCAGCAGTTTGGTAGGGATCCGGGGCACAGGGGAGCAGTTCTTC. The V gene is TRBV27, the J gene TRBJ2-1; D is perhaps TRBD1 (6 bases). The V gene's germline CDR1 is MNHEY and CDR2 SMNVEV (reference sequence). CDR3 length: 16 residues. Trimming removed 3 bases at V and 10 bases at J, with 22 bases between.

The chain is built from TRBV5-1 and TRBJ2-1; 12 bases fit TRBD2. V shed 0 bases and J 0 bases; nucleotides not matched to a gene: 1. The CDR3 length is 17 residues. Germline loops: CDR1 SGHRS, CDR2 YFSETQ. The CDR3 nucleotides are TGCGCCAGCAGCTTGGCTAGCGGGGGGGGCTCCTACAATGAGCAGTTCTTC. Protein sequence: CASSLASGGGSYNEQFF.

J is TRBJ2-5 and V is TRBV6-1; a possible D gene is TRBD1 (6 bases). The CDR3 is made up of 14 amino acids. Trimming left V 5 bases short and J 4 bases short, with 14 bases between. In germline, CDR1 is MNHNS, CDR2 SASEGT. The CDR3 spells CASSLKQGRETQYF. CDR3 DNA: TGTGCCAGCAGTTTAAAACAGGGAAGAGAGACCCAGTACTTC.